The 11 T cell receptor beta chains presented below share a single source sample, sequenced in a study of spatial heterogeneity in lung cancer. The study, taken as a whole, reports: Mutation tallies in tumors tracked expanded intratumoral alpha and beta TCR counts.

No antigen has been identified for these receptors. Each CDR3 protein gets one entry after TCRdb re-called the 5' RACE reads with MiXCR. The repertoire has roughly 10,000 distinct CDR3 sequences, approximately 8% of them found once; the top ten carry about 22%. Indicated time point: sample taken at primary tumor resection. The input for sequencing was lung tumor tissue, taken at surgery. These receptors were obtained from a female donor with early-stage non-small cell lung cancer.

This clonotype was counted at least ten times. The gene calls are TRBV9 and TRBJ1-1, with a possible D match to TRBD1 (6 bases). Trimming took 4 bases from V and 3 from J, leaving 16 bases between them. The CDR3 consists of 15 residues. Germline lookup yields CDR1 SGDLS and CDR2 YYNGEE. The DNA of the CDR3 is TGTGCCAGCAGCCCGGGGACACTCGGGCACACTGAAGCTTTCTTT. Its translation: CASSPGTLGHTEAFF.

This clonotype was counted many times. The chain recombines TRBV3-1 with TRBJ1-1; D not resolved. Germline V gene lookup returns CDR1 LGHDT and CDR2 YNNKEL (reference sequence). V dropped 7 bases and J dropped 2 bases, with 5 bases sitting between them. The CDR3 consists of 11 residues. The CDR3, as DNA: TGTGCCAGCACCAGCAACACTGAAGCTTTCTTT. Its translation: CASTSNTEAFF.

This clonotype is medium-sized in the sample. The DNA for the CDR3 is TGTGCCAGCAGTGAAATGGAAACCGGGGAGCTGTTTTTT. It is translated as CASSEMETGELFF. This sequence joins TRBV6-1 and TRBJ2-2, with D unclear. V was pared by 2 bases and J by 5 bases, with 6 bases between. Germline CDR1 is MNHNS and CDR2 is SASEGT. The length of the CDR3 is 13 residues.

This clonotype was observed a handful of times. This chain joins TRBV7-2 and TRBJ1-5; 8 nucleotides agree with TRBD1. The germline V gene encodes CDR1 SGHTA and CDR2 FQGNSA. This CDR3 is 16 amino acids long. J was trimmed by 3 bases and V by 1 base; bases with no gene match: 5. This CDR3 is CASSLVAGGVNQPQHF. The CDR3, as DNA: TGTGCCAGCAGCTTAGTCGCAGGGGGCGTCAATCAGCCCCAGCATTTT.

The chain joins TRBV6-6 to TRBJ2-3; 11 positions match TRBD1. This CDR3 region has 16 residues. CDR1 and CDR2 (germline): MNHNY, SVGAGI (reference sequence). The trim removed 5 bases at V and 2 bases at J, leaving 6 bases unmatched. The CDR3 sequence is CASSRRTGGVTDTQYF. CDR3 bases: TGTGCCAGCAGTAGACGGACAGGGGGCGTCACAGATACGCAGTATTTT.

This clonotype was recorded many times. The CDR3 reads CASSLIGSVSYNSPLHF. For the CDR3, the DNA is TGTGCCAGCAGCTTAATCGGGTCAGTCTCCTATAATTCACCCCTCCACTTT. The V call is TRBV7-9, the J call TRBJ1-6; D unclear. Germline assignment: CDR1 SEHNR and CDR2 FQNEAQ (reference sequence). CDR3 length: 17 amino acids. Trimming cost V 2 bases and J 0 bases, with 11 bases left between them.

At least ten counts were recorded for this clonotype. The rearrangement links TRBV6-1 to TRBJ2-3; D is uncertain. The ends were cut back, 4 bases at V and 0 bases at J, with 11 bases in the middle. From germline, CDR1 is MNHNS and CDR2 SASEGT. The CDR3 is 15 amino acids. The CDR3 reads CASSALLGSTDTQYF. CDR3 in DNA: TGTGCCAGCAGTGCCCTTCTCGGGAGCACAGATACGCAGTATTTT.

This clonotype was detected only a few times. The chain combines TRBV6-4 with TRBJ2-5; 13 bases agree with TRBD2. The V gene end was trimmed by 2 bases and the J gene end by 3 bases; junction bases not matched to a gene: 0. The CDR3 is 15 amino acids. The germline CDR1 and CDR2 sequences are MRHNA and SNTAGT. This chain's CDR3 is CASSDGTSGEETQYF. DNA for the CDR3: TGTGCCAGCAGTGACGGGACTAGCGGGGAAGAGACCCAGTACTTC.

By share, this clonotype counts as medium-sized. The chain carries TRBV24-1 and TRBJ2-7, with unresolved D. The length of the CDR3 is 13 residues. Germline V gives CDR1 KGHDR, CDR2 SFDVKD. With 3 bases removed from V and 2 bases from J, the gap between germline ends came to 7 bases. This CDR3 is CATSDGPTYEQYF. The DNA for the CDR3 is TGTGCCACCAGTGATGGACCCACCTACGAGCAGTACTTC.

This clonotype is categorized as medium-sized. This chain's CDR3 is CASSSRLAGSQETQYF. CDR3 in DNA: TGTGCCAGCAGCTCCAGACTAGCGGGTTCCCAAGAGACCCAGTACTTC. The chain recombines TRBV7-8 with TRBJ2-5; 10 bases line up with TRBD2. V trimming: 4 bases; J trimming: 1 base; junction bases outside the gene matches: 6. The CDR3 has 16 amino acids. Germline loops: CDR1 SGHVS, CDR2 FQNEAQ.

Only a few counts were recorded for this clonotype. The gene calls are TRBV7-2 and TRBJ2-7; possible D gene TRBD2, 5 bases. The germline V and J ends were trimmed by 4 bases and 0 bases, with 10 bases remaining between them. From germline, CDR1 is SGHTA and CDR2 FQGNSA. This CDR3 has 14 amino acids. The CDR3 spells CASSSGISSYEQYF. Here the CDR3 DNA reads TGTGCCAGCAGCTCGGGGATAAGCTCCTACGAGCAGTACTTC.